This passage covers 16 T cell receptor beta chains from one sample sequenced in a study of CD8+ T cells in alopecia areata (dated 2018 in TCRdb). The library was produced with the immunoSEQ multiplex PCR assay. To provide template for TCR sequencing, every sample had RNA extracted and reverse transcribed into cDNA. TCRdb holds this immuneACCESS table with in-frame rearrangements only. Some clones are missing; in checked studies, unresolved V genes explain under half, and the rest has no known cause. For this sample the table gives 95,000 to 100,000 clones, of which 60% were detected only once. About a sixth of the sample lies in the top ten. Per the publication, the treatment or condition label means: oral pan-JAK inhibitor, 5-10 mg twice daily. The sequencing here drew on CD8+ T cells sorted from blood, taken at approximately week 61, from a patient treated with tofacitinib. These receptor sequences come from a human donor with alopecia areata.

The chain uses TRBV13 and TRBJ2-7; 7 bases fit TRBD2. The CDR3 spans 14 residues. J lost 2 bases, V lost 3 bases, and 4 bases had no gene match. The germline CDR1 and CDR2 sequences are PRHDT and FYEKMQ (reference sequence). CDR3 region: CASSFWEGTYEQYF. CDR3 nucleotides: TGTGCCAGCAGCTTTTGGGAGGGAACCTACGAGCAGTACTTC. Variable domain in full (rest from reference TRBV13 and TRBJ2-7): AAGVIQSPRHLIKEKRETATLKCYPIPRHDTVYWYQQGPGQDPQFLISFYEKMQSDKGSIPDRFSAQQFSDYHSELNMSSLELGDSALYFCASSFWEGTYEQYFGPGTRLTVT.

This clone was recorded a few times. The chain couples TRBV29-1 to TRBJ1-2; the D gene is possibly TRBD1 (6 bases). From germline, CDR1 is SQVTM and CDR2 ANQGSEA. V was trimmed by 6 bases and J by 1 base, leaving 21 bases between them. This CDR3 comprises 16 residues. CDR3 DNA: TGCAGCGTCCCCGGGACATACGGCGGGAGTAACTATGGCTACACCTTC. Residues: CSVPGTYGGSNYGYTF.

This clone occurred a few times. The chain links TRBV29-1 to TRBJ2-7; 10 positions match TRBD1. The V and J ends lost 2 bases and 4 bases, in that order; junction bases with no gene match: 5. The germline V gene has CDR1 SQVTM and CDR2 ANQGSEA. The CDR3 spans 14 residues. Written as DNA, the CDR3 is TGCAGCGTTGAATCGAGGACAGGGGGATACGAGCAGTACTTC. Its translation is CSVESRTGGYEQYF.

This clone was detected only a few times. The V gene is TRBV4-1, the J gene TRBJ2-7, with 9 bases lining up with TRBD2. The V segment lost 1 base and the J segment 4 bases; nucleotides outside the gene matches: 8. The CDR3 extends over 16 amino acids. Germline V gives CDR1 MGHRA, CDR2 YSYEKL. CDR3 sequence (DNA): TGCGCCAGCAGCCAAGTTGAGACTAGCGGTTATTACGAGCAGTACTTC. Translated, it gives CASSQVETSGYYEQYF.

The genes are TRBV13 and TRBJ2-2, with D possibly being TRBD2 (5 bases). CDR1 and CDR2 (germline): PRHDT, FYEKMQ (reference sequence). This CDR3 has 15 residues. Between the trimmed V and J ends, which lost 6 bases and 6 bases, there was a span of 17 bases. CDR3 DNA sequence: TGTGCCAGCAGGGGCATGCACAACGGGGCCGGGGAGCTGTTTTTT. It encodes CASRGMHNGAGELFF.

The chain combines TRBV30 with TRBJ1-2; 9 nucleotides line up with TRBD1. CDR3 length: 16 amino acids. Germline CDR1 reads GTSNPN; CDR2 reads SVGIG (reference sequence). The J segment lost 1 base and the V segment lost 5 bases, leaving 11 bases of the junction unmatched. The CDR3 sequence is CAWVTGTGSYNYGYTF. In DNA form, the CDR3 reads TGTGCCTGGGTCACAGGGACAGGGTCTTATAACTATGGCTACACCTTC.

This chain's CDR3 is CAWSPRGNEKLFF. As DNA, the CDR3 is TGTGCCTGGAGCCCAAGGGGTAATGAAAAACTGTTTTTT. The V gene is TRBV30, the J gene TRBJ1-4; tentative D call: TRBD1 (5 bases). The ends were cut back, 3 bases at V and 4 bases at J, with 9 bases in the middle. This CDR3 has 13 amino acids. Germline CDR1 reads GTSNPN; CDR2 reads SVGIG (reference sequence).

The chain uses TRBV6-5 and TRBJ2-2; 7 positions match TRBD2. The CDR3 has 13 amino acids. Trimming at V came to 6 bases and at J to 7 bases, leaving 5 bases not matched to a gene. The germline gives CDR1 MNHEY, CDR2 SVGAGI. The CDR3 is CASSLSGGGELFF. The CDR3 coding sequence is TGTGCCAGCAGCCTCTCGGGGGGCGGGGAGCTGTTTTTT.

V is TRBV25-1 and J is TRBJ2-2, with D perhaps given as TRBD1 or TRBD2 (5 bases each). This CDR3 is built from 14 residues. The V end was cut by 3 bases, the J end by 0 bases, with 5 bases between. In germline, CDR1 is MGHDK, CDR2 SYGVNS. DNA of the CDR3: TGTGCCAGCAGTGAGGGACCGAACACCGGGGAGCTGTTTTTT. This encodes CASSEGPNTGELFF.

This clone came up a few times. The chain combines TRBV29-1 with TRBJ2-7; D might be TRBD2 (6 bases). CDR3 size: 15 residues. CDR1 is SQVTM and CDR2 is ANQGSEA in the germline V gene. V shed 0 bases and J shed 4 bases, with 16 bases lying between them. This CDR3 is CSVEDPTGTFYEQYF. CDR3 DNA: TGCAGCGTTGAAGATCCCACTGGGACTTTTTACGAGCAGTACTTC.

This chain uses TRBV11-1 with TRBJ1-1; D is ambiguous. This CDR3 has 14 residues. Germline CDR1 reads SGHAT; CDR2 reads FQDESV (reference sequence). V was trimmed by 5 bases and J by 0 bases, leaving 10 bases between them. The chain's CDR3 is CASSPTGLNTEAFF. DNA of the CDR3: TGTGCCAGCAGCCCTACGGGATTGAACACTGAAGCTTTCTTT. Combining the CDR3 with reference TRBV11-1 and TRBJ1-1 gives the whole variable domain EAEVAQSPRYKITEKSQAVAFWCDPISGHATLYWYRQILGQGPELLVQFQDESVVDDSQLPKDRFSAERLKGVDSTLKIQPAELGDSAMYLCASSPTGLNTEAFFGQGTRLTVV.

The chain joins TRBV4-1 to TRBJ1-1; no definite D call. Germline loops: CDR1 MGHRA, CDR2 YSYEKL. The V and J ends lost 3 bases and 4 bases respectively, with 15 bases between them. The CDR3 is 15 amino acids. The CDR3: CASSHRVGPSTEAFF. CDR3 DNA: TGCGCCAGCAGCCATCGAGTTGGCCCGAGCACTGAAGCTTTCTTT.

In this sample, this clone turned up many times. The chain employs TRBV7-3 and TRBJ1-1; D remains unclear. The ends were cut back, 2 bases at V and 6 bases at J, with 10 bases in the middle. The germline CDR1 and CDR2 sequences are SGHTA and FQGTGA. The CDR3 loop spans 13 amino acids. CDR3 residues: CASSLVTGSEAFF. The CDR3 DNA is TGTGCCAGCAGCTTAGTCACCGGGTCTGAAGCTTTCTTT.

This chain uses TRBV11-2 with TRBJ2-1, with 8 positions matching TRBD1. Trimming took 5 bases from V and 7 from J; bases not matched to a gene: 10. Germline CDR1 reads SGHAT; CDR2 reads FQNNGV. This CDR3 has 15 amino acids. The CDR3 sequence is CASSLGQALGNEQFF. The CDR3 DNA reads TGTGCCAGCAGCCTGGGACAGGCACTAGGAAATGAGCAGTTCTTC.

V is TRBV6-5 and J is TRBJ1-5; TRBD1 aligns across 9 bases. Germline values: CDR1 MNHEY, CDR2 SVGAGI. The CDR3 is 14 residues long. Trimming cost V 6 bases and J 6 bases; bases outside gene matches: 6. The CDR3 sequence is CASSTGQGSQPQHF. CDR3 DNA sequence: TGTGCCAGCAGCACCGGACAGGGGAGTCAGCCCCAGCATTTT.

The rearrangement joins TRBV6-1 to TRBJ2-7; D not resolved. The CDR3 sequence is 14 residues long. V gave up 2 bases and J gave up 0 bases, with 8 bases separating them. The V gene's germline CDR1 is MNHNS and CDR2 SASEGT. The CDR3 sequence: CASSEWGISYEQYF. In DNA, the CDR3 is TGTGCCAGCAGTGAATGGGGAATCTCCTACGAGCAGTACTTC.